In this sample, the clone carrying this TCR beta chain is medium-sized (0.01 to 0.1%). Using immunoSEQ multiplex PCR, the repertoire was profiled, and TCRdb retains in-frame clones only, with some absent. The repertoire holds 48,000 or so clones, with roughly 86% as singletons. These data belong to a study of OX40 agonist ivuxolimab in advanced cancers. CDR1 is LGHNA and CDR2 is YNFKEQ in the germline V gene. Trimming removed 0 bases at V and 9 bases at J, with 15 bases between. The length of the CDR3 is 14 residues. The J gene is TRBJ2-7, the V gene TRBV4-2; TRBD2 is a possible D gene (6 bases). The receptor's source is an adult with an advanced solid tumor such as melanoma, head and neck, liver or kidney cancer. The sequencing here drew on CD4+ or CD8+ T cells sorted from blood, taken in a trial of the OX40 agonist ivuxolimab. The DNA for the CDR3 is TGTGCCAGCAGCCAAGAGGGACTCCTCCGTGGGCAGTACTTC. Its protein is CASSQEGLLRGQYF.